Listed here are 24 T cell receptor beta chains from one sample, sequenced in a study of blood T cell repertoires in COVID-19. Generated by immunoSEQ multiplex PCR, the TCRdb table keeps only in-frame clones and is missing some. The table lists about 240,000 clones, more than 75% of them singletons, with 3% to 4% in the top ten. Material: PBMCs or T cells enriched from blood (not recorded which). These receptors came from a woman in her 40s with acute COVID-19.

J is TRBJ1-1 and V is TRBV28; D gene unclear. Trimming shortened V by 10 bases and J by 4 bases, and 10 bases separated the two germline ends. Germline CDR1 is MDHEN and CDR2 is SYDVKM. This CDR3 region has 11 residues. CDR3 residues: CANQQPTEAFF. CDR3 coding DNA: TGTGCCAACCAACAGCCCACTGAAGCTTTCTTT.

The rearrangement uses TRBV6-5 and TRBJ2-7, with 10 positions matching TRBD2. Germline V gives CDR1 MNHEY, CDR2 SVGAGI. The junction had 5 bases not matched to a gene; V was cut back by 6 bases and J by 0 bases. The CDR3 contains 15 residues. The CDR3 nucleotides read TGTGCCAGCAGGCAATCTAGCGGGAGCTCCTACGAGCAGTACTTC. It is translated as CASRQSSGSSYEQYF.

This clone has only one observation. This sequence joins TRBV9 and TRBJ1-2, with a possible D match to TRBD1 (6 bases). The CDR3 has 15 residues. The germline gives CDR1 SGDLS, CDR2 YYNGEE. Trimming stripped 4 bases from V and 5 bases from J, with 18 bases between. The CDR3 sequence: CASSFARQDRYGYTF. The CDR3 region has the DNA TGTGCCAGCAGCTTCGCAAGACAGGATAGGTATGGCTACACCTTC. The full variable domain, completed using reference TRBV9 and TRBJ1-2, is DSGVTQTPKHLITATGQRVTLRCSPRSGDLSVYWYQQSLDQGLQFLIQYYNGEERAKGNILERFSAQQFPDLHSELNLSSLELGDSALYFCASSFARQDRYGYTFGSGTRLTVV.

The rearrangement links TRBV13 to TRBJ2-2, with D unclear. Trimming took off 1 base at V and 5 bases at J, with 5 bases between the two ends. The length of the CDR3 is 13 residues. Per the germline V gene, CDR1 is PRHDT and CDR2 is FYEKMQ (reference sequence). Here the CDR3 DNA reads TGTGCCAGCAGCTTAGCCCAGACCGGGGAGCTGTTTTTT. It encodes CASSLAQTGELFF.

The chain joins TRBV25-1 to TRBJ2-7, with D perhaps TRBD2 (6 bases). V lost 3 bases and J lost 2, with 14 bases in between. The V gene's germline CDR1 is MGHDK and CDR2 SYGVNS. The CDR3 totals 15 residues. The CDR3 loop is CASSETGVQAYEQYF. DNA of the CDR3: TGTGCCAGCAGTGAGACGGGAGTTCAGGCCTACGAGCAGTACTTC.

The chain joins TRBV28 to TRBJ2-1, with TRBD1 identical over 7 bases. The CDR3 is 16 residues long. J was trimmed by 0 bases and V by 2 bases; bases with no gene match: 4. CDR1 is MDHEN, CDR2 SYDVKM, per germline. DNA of the CDR3: TGTGCCAGCAGTTTACTGACAGGGATCTCCTACAATGAGCAGTTCTTC. As protein: CASSLLTGISYNEQFF.

This chain joins TRBV5-8 and TRBJ2-1, with a weak D call TRBD2 (5 bases). This CDR3 has 12 residues. Germline CDR1 is SGHTS and CDR2 is YDEGEE. Trimming pared 4 bases from V and 7 bases from J, leaving 9 bases between. This chain's CDR3 is CASSRTGNEQFF. Here the CDR3 DNA reads TGTGCCAGCAGCAGGACTGGGAATGAGCAGTTCTTC.

The V and J genes are TRBV5-1 and TRBJ1-1; 12 positions agree with TRBD1. The CDR3 covers 16 residues. Germline CDR1 reads SGHRS; CDR2 reads YFSETQ. Germline trimming cut 4 bases from V and 1 base from J; bases unmatched to any gene: 5. CDR3 DNA sequence: TGCGCCAGCAGCGTGGGGACAGGGGGCAAGAACACTGAAGCTTTCTTT. Its translation: CASSVGTGGKNTEAFF.

The chain joins TRBV11-2 to TRBJ2-3, with TRBD1 matching 7 bases. The CDR3 totals 16 residues. V trimming: 6 bases; J trimming: 0 bases; junction bases outside the gene matches: 9. Per the germline V gene, CDR1 is SGHAT and CDR2 is FQNNGV. In DNA, the CDR3 is TGTGCCAGCAGATATAACACAGGGGATAGCACAGATACGCAGTATTTT. Translating gives CASRYNTGDSTDTQYF.

The CDR3, as DNA: TGTGCCAGCAGCCAAATCTCCTACAATGAGCAGTTCTTC. Its translation: CASSQISYNEQFF. The chain combines TRBV27 with TRBJ2-1; D call uncertain. The CDR3 runs 13 residues. Trimming pared 6 bases from V and 0 bases from J, leaving 6 bases between. The germline V gene encodes CDR1 MNHEY and CDR2 SMNVEV (reference sequence).

This rearrangement joins TRBV5-1 to TRBJ2-1; the D gene is possibly TRBD1 (6 bases). The CDR3 length is 16 residues. CDR1 and CDR2 from the germline V gene are SGHRS and YFSETQ. Trimming shortened V by 3 bases and J by 4 bases, and 17 bases separated the two germline ends. CDR3 protein: CASSSRGQKEYNEQFF. The CDR3 bases are TGCGCCAGCAGCTCGAGAGGACAGAAAGAGTACAATGAGCAGTTCTTC.

The J gene is TRBJ1-2, the V gene TRBV29-1, with D perhaps TRBD1 (6 bases). This CDR3 is built from 13 residues. Germline loops: CDR1 SQVTM, CDR2 ANQGSEA. V lost 4 bases and J 1 base, leaving 10 bases between the germline ends. The CDR3 bases are TGCAGCGTTGGATCAGGGGTTAACTATGGCTACACCTTC. Its translation is CSVGSGVNYGYTF.

The chain joins TRBV27 to TRBJ2-1; no clear D. Trimming pared 5 bases from V and 0 bases from J, leaving 11 bases between. The V gene's germline CDR1 is MNHEY and CDR2 SMNVEV (reference sequence). The CDR3 sequence is 15 residues long. CDR3 sequence reads: CASSGDSSSYNEQFF. CDR3 coding DNA: TGTGCCAGCAGTGGTGACTCCAGCTCCTACAATGAGCAGTTCTTC.

As concerns this clone: The sample has other DNA sequences that encode this CDR3 too. The J gene is TRBJ2-7, the V gene TRBV27; 7 nucleotides agree with TRBD2. The CDR3 has 13 amino acids. Germline-derived CDR1 and CDR2 are MNHEY and SMNVEV (reference sequence). J lost 4 bases, V lost 4 bases, and 4 bases had no gene match. For the CDR3, the DNA is TGTGCCAGCAGTTCGGGGGGAGGTTACGAGCAGTACTTC. Its translation is CASSSGGGYEQYF.

The chain combines TRBV5-4 with TRBJ2-2; unclear D gene. Between the trimmed V and J ends, which lost 0 bases and 2 bases, there was a span of 8 bases. CDR3 length: 15 amino acids. The germline CDR1 and CDR2 sequences are SGHNT and YYREEE (reference sequence). CDR3 bases: TGTGCCAGCAGCTTGGTGGGCCTTAACACCGGGGAGCTGTTTTTT. This translates into CASSLVGLNTGELFF.

The V gene is TRBV19, the J gene TRBJ2-5; 9 bases are a match to TRBD1. The CDR3 is 18 amino acids. Trimming removed 3 bases from V and 5 bases from J; junction bases left unmatched: 16. Per the germline V gene, CDR1 is LNHDA and CDR2 is SQIVND (reference sequence). CDR3 amino acids: CASSIPRKFTGGKETQYF. For the CDR3, the DNA is TGTGCCAGTAGTATCCCCCGTAAATTCACAGGGGGCAAGGAGACCCAGTACTTC.

The J gene is TRBJ1-4, the V gene TRBV5-8, with 7 bases aligning to TRBD1. This CDR3 comprises 17 residues. From germline, CDR1 is SGHTS and CDR2 YDEGEE. Trimming cost V 4 bases and J 0 bases; bases outside gene matches: 9. Written as DNA, the CDR3 is TGTGCCAGCAGCCCCCCCGGACAGGCTACAACTAATGAAAAACTGTTTTTT. Translation gives CASSPPGQATTNEKLFF.

This sequence joins TRBV6-5 and TRBJ2-3; no reliable D call. The CDR3 is made up of 13 amino acids. Trimming removed 7 bases at V and 1 base at J, with 9 bases between. Germline V gives CDR1 MNHEY, CDR2 SVGAGI. This CDR3 reads CASTVQGTDTQYF. The CDR3 DNA reads as TGTGCCAGCACGGTCCAGGGCACAGATACGCAGTATTTT.

The CDR3 DNA is TGTGCCAGCAGCATTTCGGGGTTGGCTACGCAGTATTTT. As protein: CASSISGLATQYF. This chain links TRBV12-3 or TRBV12-4 with TRBJ2-3; TRBD2 is a possible D gene (5 bases). The V and J ends lost 6 bases and 8 bases respectively, with 15 bases between them. The CDR3 runs to 13 residues.

The table lists this clone with a count of one. V and J are TRBV11-3 and TRBJ2-7; TRBD2 matches at 7 bases. The junction had 2 bases not matched to a gene; V was cut back by 3 bases and J by 3 bases. This CDR3 has 13 residues. Germline loops: CDR1 SGHNT, CDR2 YENEEA. This CDR3 is CASSFGTNYEQYF. CDR3 nucleotide sequence: TGTGCCAGCAGCTTCGGGACTAACTACGAGCAGTACTTC.

The V and J genes are TRBV5-6 and TRBJ2-7, with 15 bases fitting TRBD2. The germline CDR1 and CDR2 sequences are SGHDT and YYEEEE. The CDR3 consists of 15 residues. Losses at the gene ends were 4 bases for V and 4 bases for J; bases not matched to a gene: 3. The CDR3 DNA follows: TGTGCCAGCAGCATCGGGACTAGCGGGAGGTACGAGCAGTACTTC. This encodes CASSIGTSGRYEQYF.

This sequence joins TRBV11-2 and TRBJ2-3; 11 bases align to TRBD2. CDR1 is SGHAT and CDR2 is FQNNGV in the germline V gene. The CDR3 spans 16 residues. Trimming took 5 bases from V and 3 from J; bases not matched to a gene: 7. The CDR3 bases are TGTGCCAGCAGCCCCACTAGCGGGAGTGGTACAGATACGCAGTATTTT. As protein: CASSPTSGSGTDTQYF.

This clone was picked up many times. The rearrangement links TRBV9 to TRBJ2-1, with TRBD2 as a possible D gene (5 bases). There are 15 residues in the CDR3. Germline CDR1 SGDLS, CDR2 YYNGEE. Trimming removed 3 bases from V and 2 bases from J, with 12 bases in between. CDR3 sequence: CASSGGGSPYNEQFF. CDR3 coding DNA: TGTGCCAGCAGCGGTGGCGGGTCCCCCTACAATGAGCAGTTCTTC.

V gene TRBV3-1 (or the pseudogene TRBV3-2) combines with J gene TRBJ2-7; D gene ambiguous. The CDR3 is made up of 13 amino acids. From germline, CDR1 is LGHDT and CDR2 YNNKEL (reference sequence). Trimming pared 3 bases from V and 2 bases from J, leaving 8 bases between. In nucleotides, the CDR3 is TGTGCCAGCAGCCACGACAAACCCTACGAGCAGTACTTC. Residues: CASSHDKPYEQYF.